This is a list of T cell receptor beta chains from one sample in a study of blood T cell repertoires in COVID-19. Some clones are missing from TCRdb's copy, which holds only in-frame ones; the method was immunoSEQ multiplex PCR. The profile shows around 50,000 clones, about three quarters of them singletons. What was sequenced was peripheral blood. The origin of the receptors is a human donor with active or convalescent COVID-19. The donor label of this sample is uncertain. Each CDR3 is given with its conserved first and last residue. Only some rows state a clone size, as once, few, many or a class for expanded clones.

v_gene	j_gene	abundance	CDR3aa
TRBV18	TRBJ1-1	NA	CASSPETEAFF
TRBV7-2	TRBJ1-3	NA	CASSLAPAGPSSGNTIYF
TRBV6-2/TRBV6-3	TRBJ2-7	once	CASSYSTGGQAGVLVDEQYF
TRBV25-1	TRBJ2-4	NA	CASSDSFLGGAKNIQYF
TRBV12-3/TRBV12-4	TRBJ1-1	NA	CASSFVRTEAFF
TRBV19	TRBJ1-3	NA	CASSILQGAGNTIYF
TRBV5-1	TRBJ2-1	NA	CASSLDPDNEQFF
TRBV11-3	TRBJ2-3	once	CASSSWTGTDTQYF
TRBV11-2	TRBJ2-7	NA	CASSPPGLGYEQYF
TRBV6-5	TRBJ1-1	NA	CASSYGANSEAFF
TRBV24-1	TRBJ2-1	NA	CATSESSWRGSYNEQFF
TRBV10-2	TRBJ2-3	NA	CASSPTSGGTDTQYF
TRBV2	TRBJ2-7	NA	CASSPGMSSGRSPYEQYF
TRBV4-1	TRBJ1-3	NA	CASSQRAGGAGNTIYF
TRBV4-1	TRBJ2-2	few	CASSRAGGGPGELFF
TRBV2	TRBJ2-4	few	CASSRVVLAKNIQYF
TRBV19	TRBJ2-3	few	CASSIGARGTDTQYF
TRBV19	TRBJ2-3	NA	CASSIVMRVDTQYF
TRBV5-1	TRBJ2-7	NA	CASSFQGQHEQYF
TRBV3-1/TRBV3-2	TRBJ2-7	NA	CASSDSGRSEQYF
TRBV2	TRBJ1-2	NA	CASSDTGGYGYTF
TRBV4-1	TRBJ2-4	NA	CASSQASRGTKNIQYF
TRBV19	TRBJ2-1	few	CASRGTASSLVGNEQFF
TRBV11-3	TRBJ1-2	once	CASSPLTGTIEGYTF
TRBV7-8	TRBJ2-1	large	CASSPPHRGSYNEQFF
TRBV2	TRBJ1-1	few	CASSLDWNTEAFF
TRBV12-3/TRBV12-4	TRBJ1-1	NA	CASSIGQPTFF
TRBV21-1	TRBJ1-4	few	CASSKESGITNEKLFF
TRBV10-3	TRBJ2-2	NA	CAISPAGANTGELFF
TRBV5-4	TRBJ2-1	NA	CASSPRDRSGDEQFF
TRBV10-1	TRBJ2-1	NA	CASSESTSGSSEQFF
TRBV6-2/TRBV6-3	TRBJ1-4	NA	CASSRPRGEKLFF
TRBV5-1	TRBJ1-2	NA	CASSLAGQGDGYTF
TRBV9	TRBJ2-3	NA	CASSVAVGDPGVGTQYF
TRBV10-3	TRBJ1-1	NA	CAISEALGAGETEAFF
TRBV29-1	TRBJ2-2	NA	CRVHSRQGANTGELFF
TRBV19	TRBJ1-5	once	CASSIQQGSNQPQHF
TRBV9	TRBJ1-2	once	CASSPKGTGANYGYTF
TRBV24-1	TRBJ1-5	once	CATSRGPDQPQHF
TRBV21-1	TRBJ2-7	many	CASSESRSYEQYF
TRBV5-1	TRBJ1-1	NA	CASSLAGMNTEAFF
TRBV5-8	TRBJ1-1	NA	CASSLPDAGDTEAFF
TRBV10-2	TRBJ2-7	NA	CASSETGQGADEQYF
TRBV10-1	TRBJ1-5	NA	CASSEYPGQPQHF
TRBV5-1	TRBJ2-5	NA	CASSYGQGAAETQYF
TRBV7-3	TRBJ1-1	NA	CASSLSGRDRAFF
TRBV28	TRBJ1-3	NA	CASSSDSYLGNTIYF
TRBV6-1	TRBJ1-3	NA	CASSVTAESSGNTIYF